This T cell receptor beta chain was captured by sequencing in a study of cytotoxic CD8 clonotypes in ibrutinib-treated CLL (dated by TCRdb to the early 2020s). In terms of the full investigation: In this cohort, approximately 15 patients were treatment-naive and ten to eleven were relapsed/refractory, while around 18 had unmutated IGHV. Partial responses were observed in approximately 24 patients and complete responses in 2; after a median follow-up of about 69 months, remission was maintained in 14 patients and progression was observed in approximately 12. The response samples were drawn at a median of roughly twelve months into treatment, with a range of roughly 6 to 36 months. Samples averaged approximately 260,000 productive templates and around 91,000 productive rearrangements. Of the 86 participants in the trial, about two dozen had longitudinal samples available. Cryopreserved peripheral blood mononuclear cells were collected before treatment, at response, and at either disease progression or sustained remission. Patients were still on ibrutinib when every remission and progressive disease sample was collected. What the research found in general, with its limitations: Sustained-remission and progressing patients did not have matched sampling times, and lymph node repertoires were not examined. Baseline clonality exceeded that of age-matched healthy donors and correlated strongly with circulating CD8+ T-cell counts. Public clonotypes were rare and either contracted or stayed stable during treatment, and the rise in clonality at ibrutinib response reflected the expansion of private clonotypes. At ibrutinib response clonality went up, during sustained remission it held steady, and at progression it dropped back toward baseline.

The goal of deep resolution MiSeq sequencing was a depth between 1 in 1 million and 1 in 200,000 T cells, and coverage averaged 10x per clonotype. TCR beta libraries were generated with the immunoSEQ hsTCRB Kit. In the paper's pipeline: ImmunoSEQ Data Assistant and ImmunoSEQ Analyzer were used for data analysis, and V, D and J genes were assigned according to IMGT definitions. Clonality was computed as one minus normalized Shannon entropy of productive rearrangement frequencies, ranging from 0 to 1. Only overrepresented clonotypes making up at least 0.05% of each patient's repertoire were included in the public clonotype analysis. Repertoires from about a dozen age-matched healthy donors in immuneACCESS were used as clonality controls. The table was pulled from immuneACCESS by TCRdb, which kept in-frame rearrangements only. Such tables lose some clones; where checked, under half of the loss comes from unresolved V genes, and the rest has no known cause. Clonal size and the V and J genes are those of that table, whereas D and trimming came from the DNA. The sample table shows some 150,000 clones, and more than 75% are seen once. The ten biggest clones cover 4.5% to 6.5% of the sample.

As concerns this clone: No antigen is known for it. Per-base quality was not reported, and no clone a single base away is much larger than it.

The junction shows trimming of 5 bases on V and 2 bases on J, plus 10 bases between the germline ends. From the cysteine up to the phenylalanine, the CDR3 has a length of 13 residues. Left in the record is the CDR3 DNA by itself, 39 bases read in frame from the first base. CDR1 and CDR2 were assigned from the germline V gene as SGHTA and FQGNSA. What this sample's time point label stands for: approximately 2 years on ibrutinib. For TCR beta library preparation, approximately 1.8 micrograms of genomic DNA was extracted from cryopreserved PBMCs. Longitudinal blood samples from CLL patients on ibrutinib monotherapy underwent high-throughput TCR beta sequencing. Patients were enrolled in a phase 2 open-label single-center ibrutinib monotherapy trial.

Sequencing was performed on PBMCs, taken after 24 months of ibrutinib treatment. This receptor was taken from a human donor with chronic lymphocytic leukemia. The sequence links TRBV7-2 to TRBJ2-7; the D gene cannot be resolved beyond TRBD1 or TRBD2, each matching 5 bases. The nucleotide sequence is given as TGTGCCAGCAGCCCCGGGGCGCCCTACGAGCAGTACTTC. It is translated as CASSPGAPYEQYF.